These T cell receptor beta chains were read from a single sample in a study of blood T cells in healthy people across ages. In TCRdb, the 5' RACE reads were re-called with MiXCR into one record per CDR3 protein. In the table there are about 1.7 million distinct CDR3 sequences, roughly 27% of which are singletons. Specimen: blood. The source is a woman in her thirties in good health. CDR3s include the opening cysteine and the closing phenylalanine or tryptophan. Each record gives: clone size, J gene, D gene, V gene, CDR3 protein, CDR3 DNA. D genes are given only for firm matches. The listing skips clone size in some rows; elsewhere it reads once, few, many or a size class.

clone_size: once; j_call: TRBJ2-3; d_call: -; v_call: TRBV14; cdr3_aa: CASKSGLAVDTQYF; cdr3_nt: TGTGCCAGCAAGTCCGGGCTAGCAGTAGATACGCAGTATTTT
clone_size: many; j_call: TRBJ2-1; d_call: -; v_call: TRBV14; cdr3_aa: CASSKQVYNEQFF; cdr3_nt: TGTGCCAGCAGCAAACAGGTTTACAATGAGCAGTTCTTC
clone_size: -; j_call: TRBJ2-5; d_call: -; v_call: TRBV6-6; cdr3_aa: CANNRGALYEQYF; cdr3_nt: TGTGCCAACAACCGCGGGGCCCTCTACGAACAGTACTTC
clone_size: few; j_call: TRBJ2-7; d_call: -; v_call: TRBV6-7; cdr3_aa: CASSFIQGDPYEQYF; cdr3_nt: TGTGCCAGCAGTTTCATCCAGGGAGACCCCTACGAGCAGTACTTC
clone_size: few; j_call: TRBJ1-2; d_call: -; v_call: TRBV5-4; cdr3_aa: CASSQDTDANYGYTF; cdr3_nt: TGTGCCAGCAGTCAGGACACGGACGCTAACTATGGCTACACCTTC
clone_size: -; j_call: TRBJ1-6; d_call: TRBD1; v_call: TRBV9; cdr3_aa: CASKSEDRNSPLHF; cdr3_nt: TGTGCCAGCAAATCCGAGGACAGGAATTCACCCCTCCACTTT
clone_size: -; j_call: TRBJ2-5; d_call: TRBD1; v_call: TRBV29-1; cdr3_aa: CSASGQGGETQYF; cdr3_nt: TGCAGTGCCTCCGGACAGGGCGGGGAGACCCAGTACTTC
clone_size: -; j_call: TRBJ2-2; d_call: -; v_call: TRBV12-3/TRBV12-4; cdr3_aa: CASSSQGRLNTGELFF; cdr3_nt: TGTGCCAGCAGTTCTCAGGGACGCTTAAACACCGGGGAGCTGTTTTTT
clone_size: -; j_call: TRBJ1-1; d_call: TRBD1; v_call: TRBV9; cdr3_aa: CASSVRTGFRTEAFF; cdr3_nt: TGTGCCAGCAGCGTAAGGACAGGCTTTAGGACTGAAGCTTTCTTT
clone_size: -; j_call: TRBJ1-2; d_call: -; v_call: TRBV19; cdr3_aa: CASSINREGRGGYTF; cdr3_nt: TGTGCCAGTAGTATAAACAGGGAAGGTCGGGGTGGCTACACCTTC
clone_size: -; j_call: TRBJ2-2; d_call: TRBD2; v_call: TRBV5-1; cdr3_aa: CASSWGTSGIYGELFF; cdr3_nt: TGCGCCAGCAGCTGGGGGACTAGCGGGATTTACGGGGAGCTGTTTTTT
clone_size: few; j_call: TRBJ1-1; d_call: TRBD1; v_call: TRBV5-1; cdr3_aa: CASSLARTGATEAFF; cdr3_nt: TGCGCCAGCAGCCTCGCTCGGACAGGGGCCACTGAAGCTTTCTTT
clone_size: few; j_call: TRBJ1-5; d_call: TRBD1; v_call: TRBV27; cdr3_aa: CASSTGDNQPQHF; cdr3_nt: TGTGCCAGCAGTACAGGGGACAATCAGCCCCAGCATTTT
clone_size: few; j_call: TRBJ2-7; d_call: -; v_call: TRBV5-1; cdr3_aa: CASGGPTQSSYEQYF; cdr3_nt: TGCGCCAGCGGAGGACCGACCCAAAGCTCCTACGAGCAGTACTTC
clone_size: few; j_call: TRBJ1-1; d_call: -; v_call: TRBV18; cdr3_aa: CASSLGQSKANTEAFF; cdr3_nt: TGTGCCAGCTCACTAGGACAGTCAAAAGCAAACACTGAAGCTTTCTTT
clone_size: -; j_call: TRBJ1-1; d_call: -; v_call: TRBV7-9; cdr3_aa: CASSSEIGAFF; cdr3_nt: TGTGCCAGCAGCTCCGAGATCGGCGCTTTCTTT
clone_size: -; j_call: TRBJ2-7; d_call: -; v_call: TRBV20-1; cdr3_aa: CSARRPTVTYEQYF; cdr3_nt: TGCAGTGCTAGACGTCCGACAGTCACCTACGAGCAGTACTTC
clone_size: -; j_call: TRBJ1-3; d_call: -; v_call: TRBV20-1; cdr3_aa: CSANSLSGNTIYF; cdr3_nt: TGCAGTGCTAACAGCCTCTCTGGAAACACCATATATTTT